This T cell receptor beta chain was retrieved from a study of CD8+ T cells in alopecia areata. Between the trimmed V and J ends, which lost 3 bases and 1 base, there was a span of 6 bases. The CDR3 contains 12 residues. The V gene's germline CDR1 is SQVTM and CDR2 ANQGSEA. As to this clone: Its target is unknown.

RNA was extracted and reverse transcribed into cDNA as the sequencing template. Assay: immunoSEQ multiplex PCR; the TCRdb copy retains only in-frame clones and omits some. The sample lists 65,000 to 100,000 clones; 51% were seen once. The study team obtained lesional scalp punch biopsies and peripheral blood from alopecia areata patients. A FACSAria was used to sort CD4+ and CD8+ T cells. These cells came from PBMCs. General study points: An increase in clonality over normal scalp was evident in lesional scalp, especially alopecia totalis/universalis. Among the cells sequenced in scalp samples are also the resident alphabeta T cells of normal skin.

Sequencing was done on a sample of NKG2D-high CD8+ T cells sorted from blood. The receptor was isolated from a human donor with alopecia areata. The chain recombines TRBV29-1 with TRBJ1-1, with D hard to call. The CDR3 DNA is TGCAGCGTTGACAGAGAGAACACTGAAGCTTTCTTT. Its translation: CSVDRENTEAFF.